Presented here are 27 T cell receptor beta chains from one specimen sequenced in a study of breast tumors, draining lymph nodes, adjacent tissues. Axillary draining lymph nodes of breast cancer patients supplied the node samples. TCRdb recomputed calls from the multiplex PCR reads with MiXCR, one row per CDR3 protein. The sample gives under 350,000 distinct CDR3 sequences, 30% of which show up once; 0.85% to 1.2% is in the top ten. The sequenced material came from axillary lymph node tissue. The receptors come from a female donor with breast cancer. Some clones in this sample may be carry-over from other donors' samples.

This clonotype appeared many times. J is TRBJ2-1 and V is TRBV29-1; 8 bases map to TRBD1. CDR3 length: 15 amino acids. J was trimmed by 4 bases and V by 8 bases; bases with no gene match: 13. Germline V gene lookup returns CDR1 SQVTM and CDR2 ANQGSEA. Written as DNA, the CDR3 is TGCAGCACCCCCCGACCGGGACAGGATTACAATGAGCAGTTCTTC. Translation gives CSTPRPGQDYNEQFF.

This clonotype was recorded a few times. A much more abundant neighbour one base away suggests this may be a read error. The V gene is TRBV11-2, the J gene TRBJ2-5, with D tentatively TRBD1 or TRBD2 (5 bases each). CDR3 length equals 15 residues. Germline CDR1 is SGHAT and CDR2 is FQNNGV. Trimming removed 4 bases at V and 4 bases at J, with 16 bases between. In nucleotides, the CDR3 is TGTGCCAGCAGCTCGTCTCCGGGACCAGGAGAGACCCAGTACTTC. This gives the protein CASSSSPGPGETQYF.

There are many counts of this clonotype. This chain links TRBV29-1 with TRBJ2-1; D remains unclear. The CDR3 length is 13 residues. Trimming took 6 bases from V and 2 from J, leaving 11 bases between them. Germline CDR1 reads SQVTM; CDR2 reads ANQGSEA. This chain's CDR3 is CSVISVTYNEQFF. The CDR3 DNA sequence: TGCAGCGTCATCAGCGTGACCTACAATGAGCAGTTCTTC.

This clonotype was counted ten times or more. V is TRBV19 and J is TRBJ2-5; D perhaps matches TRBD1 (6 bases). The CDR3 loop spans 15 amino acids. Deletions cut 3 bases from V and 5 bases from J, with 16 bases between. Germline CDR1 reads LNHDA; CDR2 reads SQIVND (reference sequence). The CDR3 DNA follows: TGTGCCAGTAGTATTAGTAGGGGCCAGGGGGAGACCCAGTACTTC. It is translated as CASSISRGQGETQYF.

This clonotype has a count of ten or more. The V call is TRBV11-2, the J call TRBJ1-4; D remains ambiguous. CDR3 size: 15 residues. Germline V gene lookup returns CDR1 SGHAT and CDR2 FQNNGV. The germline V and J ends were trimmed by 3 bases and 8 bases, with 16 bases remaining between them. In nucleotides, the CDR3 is TGTGCCAGCAGCTTTGGGAGGGTCTCAAGAGAAAAACTGTTTTTT. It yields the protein CASSFGRVSREKLFF.

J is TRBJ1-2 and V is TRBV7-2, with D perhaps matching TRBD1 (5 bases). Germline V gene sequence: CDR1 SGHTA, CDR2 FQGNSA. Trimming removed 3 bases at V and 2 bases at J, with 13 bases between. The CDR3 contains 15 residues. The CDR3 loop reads CASSLVGAGNYGYTF. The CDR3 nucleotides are TGTGCCAGCAGCTTGGTGGGAGCAGGGAACTATGGCTACACCTTC.

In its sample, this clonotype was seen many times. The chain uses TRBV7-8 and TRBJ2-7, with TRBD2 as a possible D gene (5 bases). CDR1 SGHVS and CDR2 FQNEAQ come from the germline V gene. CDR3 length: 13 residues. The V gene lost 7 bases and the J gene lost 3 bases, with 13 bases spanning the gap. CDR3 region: CASMGPRGYEQYF. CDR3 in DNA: TGTGCCAGCATGGGTCCTCGGGGCTACGAGCAGTACTTC.

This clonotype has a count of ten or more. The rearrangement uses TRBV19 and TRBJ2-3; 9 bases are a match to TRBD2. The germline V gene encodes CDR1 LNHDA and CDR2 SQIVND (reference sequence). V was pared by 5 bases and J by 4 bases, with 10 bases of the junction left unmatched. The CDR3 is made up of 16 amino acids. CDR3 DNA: TGTGCCAGTAGTCGAAAACCGGGACTAGCCCCAGATACGCAGTATTTT. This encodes CASSRKPGLAPDTQYF. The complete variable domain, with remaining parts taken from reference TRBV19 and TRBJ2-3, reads DGGITQSPKYLFRKEGQNVTLSCEQNLNHDAMYWYRQDPGQGLRLIYYSQIVNDFQKGDIAEGYSVSREKKESFPLTVTSAQKNPTAFYLCASSRKPGLAPDTQYFGPGTRLTVL.

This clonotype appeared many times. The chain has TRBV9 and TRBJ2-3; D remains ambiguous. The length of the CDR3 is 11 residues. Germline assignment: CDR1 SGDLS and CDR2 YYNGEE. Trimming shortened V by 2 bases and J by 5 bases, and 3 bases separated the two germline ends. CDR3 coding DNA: TGTGCCAGCAGCGTGCAAGATACGCAGTATTTT. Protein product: CASSVQDTQYF.

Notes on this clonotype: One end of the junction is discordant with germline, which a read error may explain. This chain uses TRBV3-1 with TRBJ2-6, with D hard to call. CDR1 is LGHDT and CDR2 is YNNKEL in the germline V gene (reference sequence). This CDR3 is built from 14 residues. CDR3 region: CVSSQETGANVLTF. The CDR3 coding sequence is TGTGTCAGCAGCCAGGAGACCGGGGCCAACGTCCTGACTTTC.

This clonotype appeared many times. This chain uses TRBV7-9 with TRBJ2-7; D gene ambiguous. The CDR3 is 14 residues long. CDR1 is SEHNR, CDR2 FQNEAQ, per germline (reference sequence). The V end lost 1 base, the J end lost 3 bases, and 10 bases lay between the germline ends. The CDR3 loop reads CASSLGPPRYEQYF. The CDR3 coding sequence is TGTGCCAGCAGCTTAGGGCCGCCCCGCTACGAGCAGTACTTC.

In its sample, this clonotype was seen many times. The CDR3 region is CSVVGETGRGANVLTF. Written as DNA, the CDR3 is TGCAGCGTTGTGGGGGAGACAGGGCGGGGGGCCAACGTCCTGACTTTC. The chain joins TRBV29-1 to TRBJ2-6; 7 bases map to TRBD1. CDR3 length equals 16 residues. Germline V gene data show CDR1 as SQVTM and CDR2 as ANQGSEA. Germline trimming cut 4 bases from V and 4 bases from J; bases unmatched to any gene: 10.

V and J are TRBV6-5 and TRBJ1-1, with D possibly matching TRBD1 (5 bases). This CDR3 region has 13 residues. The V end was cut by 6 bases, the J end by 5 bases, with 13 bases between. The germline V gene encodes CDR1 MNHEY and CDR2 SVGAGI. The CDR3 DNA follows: TGTGCCAGCAGCAGGGACCAACGGACTGAAGCTTTCTTT. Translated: CASSRDQRTEAFF.

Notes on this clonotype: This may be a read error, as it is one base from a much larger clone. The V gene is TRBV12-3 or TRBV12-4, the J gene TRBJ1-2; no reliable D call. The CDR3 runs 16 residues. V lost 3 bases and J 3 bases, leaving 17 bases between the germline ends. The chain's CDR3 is CASSFFGGLGDYGYTF. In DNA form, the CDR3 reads TGTGCCAGCAGTTTCTTCGGAGGACTTGGTGACTATGGCTACACCTTC.

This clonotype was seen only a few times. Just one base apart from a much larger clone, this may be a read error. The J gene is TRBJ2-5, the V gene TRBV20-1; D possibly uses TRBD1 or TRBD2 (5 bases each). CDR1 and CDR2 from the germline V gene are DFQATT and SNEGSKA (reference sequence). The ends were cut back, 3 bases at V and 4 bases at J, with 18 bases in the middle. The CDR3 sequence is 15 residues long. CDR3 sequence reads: CSARGAGTHPETQYF. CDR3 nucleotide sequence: TGCAGTGCTAGGGGTGCCGGGACCCATCCAGAGACCCAGTACTTC.

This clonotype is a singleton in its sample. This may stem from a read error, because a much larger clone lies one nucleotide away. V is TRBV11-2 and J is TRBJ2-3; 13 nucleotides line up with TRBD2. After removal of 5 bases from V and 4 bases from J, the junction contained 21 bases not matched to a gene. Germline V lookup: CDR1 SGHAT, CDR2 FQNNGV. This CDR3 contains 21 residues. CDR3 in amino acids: CASSGVEGLAGPLLIADTQYF. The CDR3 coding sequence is TGTGCCAGCAGCGGAGTGGAGGGACTAGCGGGACCTCTGCTGATCGCAGATACGCAGTATTTT.

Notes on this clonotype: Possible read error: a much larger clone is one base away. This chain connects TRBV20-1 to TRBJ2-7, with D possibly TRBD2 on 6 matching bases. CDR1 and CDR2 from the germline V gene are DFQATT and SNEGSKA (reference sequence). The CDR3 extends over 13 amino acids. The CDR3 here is CGGTPTDYHEQYF. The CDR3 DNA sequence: TGCGGTGGGACTCCGACGGACTATCACGAGCAGTACTTC.

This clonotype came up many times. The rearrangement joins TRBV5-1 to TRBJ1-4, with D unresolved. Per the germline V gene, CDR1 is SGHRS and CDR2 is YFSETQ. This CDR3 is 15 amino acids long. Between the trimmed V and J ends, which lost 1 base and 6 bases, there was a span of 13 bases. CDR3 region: CASSLSKGADEKLFF. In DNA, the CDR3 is TGCGCCAGCAGCTTGAGTAAGGGAGCTGATGAAAAACTGTTTTTT.

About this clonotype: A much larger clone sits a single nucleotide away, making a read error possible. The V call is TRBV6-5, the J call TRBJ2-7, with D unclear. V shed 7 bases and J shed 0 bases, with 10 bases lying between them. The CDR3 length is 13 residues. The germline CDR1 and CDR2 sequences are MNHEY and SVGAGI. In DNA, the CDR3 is TGTGCCAGCACGCGGTGGAGCTCCTACGAGCAGTACTTC. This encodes CASTRWSSYEQYF.

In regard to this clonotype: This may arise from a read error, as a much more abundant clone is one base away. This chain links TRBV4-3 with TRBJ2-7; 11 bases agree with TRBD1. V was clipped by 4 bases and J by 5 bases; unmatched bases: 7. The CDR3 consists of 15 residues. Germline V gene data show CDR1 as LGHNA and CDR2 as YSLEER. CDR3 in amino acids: CASSLGTGGPHEQYF. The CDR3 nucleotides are TGCGCCAGCAGCCTGGGGACAGGGGGTCCCCACGAGCAGTACTTC.

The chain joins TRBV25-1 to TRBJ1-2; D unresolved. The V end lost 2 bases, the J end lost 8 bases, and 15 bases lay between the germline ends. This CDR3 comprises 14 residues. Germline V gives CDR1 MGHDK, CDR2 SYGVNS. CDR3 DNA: TGTGCCAGCAGTGAACTGGGTCAGCTGGAGGGCTACACCTTC. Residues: CASSELGQLEGYTF.

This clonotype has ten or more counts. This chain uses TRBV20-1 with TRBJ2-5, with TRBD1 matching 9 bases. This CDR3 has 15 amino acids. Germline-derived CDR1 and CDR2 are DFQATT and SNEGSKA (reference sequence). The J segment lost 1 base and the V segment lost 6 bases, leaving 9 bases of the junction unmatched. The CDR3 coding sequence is TGCAGTGCCAATCCTCCGACAGGGGGCCAAGAGACCCAGTACTTC. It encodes CSANPPTGGQETQYF.

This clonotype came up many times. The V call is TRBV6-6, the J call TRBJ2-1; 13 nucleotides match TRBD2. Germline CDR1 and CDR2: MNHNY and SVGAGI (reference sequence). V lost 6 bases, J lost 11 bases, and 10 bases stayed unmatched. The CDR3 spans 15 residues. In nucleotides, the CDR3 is TGTGCCAGCAGCCCTGGGACTAGCGGGACCAGTAAGCAGTTCTTC. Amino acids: CASSPGTSGTSKQFF.

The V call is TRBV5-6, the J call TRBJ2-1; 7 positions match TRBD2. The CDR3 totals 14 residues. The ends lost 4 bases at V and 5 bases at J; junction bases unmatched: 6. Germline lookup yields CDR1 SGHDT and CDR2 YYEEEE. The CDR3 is CASSRGLQNNEQFF. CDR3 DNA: TGTGCCAGCAGCCGGGGACTACAAAACAATGAGCAGTTCTTC.

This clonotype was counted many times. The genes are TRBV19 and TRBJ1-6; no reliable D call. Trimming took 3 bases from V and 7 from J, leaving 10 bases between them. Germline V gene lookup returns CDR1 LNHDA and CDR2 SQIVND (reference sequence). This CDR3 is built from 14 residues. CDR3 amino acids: CASSIVAENSPLHF. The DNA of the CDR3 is TGTGCCAGTAGTATTGTGGCAGAAAATTCACCCCTCCACTTT.

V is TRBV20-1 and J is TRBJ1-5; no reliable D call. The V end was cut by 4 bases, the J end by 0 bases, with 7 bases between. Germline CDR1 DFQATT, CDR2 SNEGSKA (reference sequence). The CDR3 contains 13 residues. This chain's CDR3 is CSAKDYSNQPQHF. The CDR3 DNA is TGCAGTGCTAAGGACTATAGCAATCAGCCCCAGCATTTT.

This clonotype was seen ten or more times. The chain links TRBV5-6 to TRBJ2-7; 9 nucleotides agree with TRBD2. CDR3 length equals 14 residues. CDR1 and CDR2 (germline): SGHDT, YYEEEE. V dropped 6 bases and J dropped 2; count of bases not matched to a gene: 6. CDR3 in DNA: TGTGCCAGCACGGTCCTAGCGGGGCCCTACGAGCAGTACTTC. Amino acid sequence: CASTVLAGPYEQYF.